This T cell receptor (beta chain) was sequenced for a study of blood T cell repertoires in COVID-19. Study-level background: PBMCs, B-cell-depleted T cells, or T cells provided the cDNA or gDNA that made up the material.

V shed 5 bases and J 8 bases; nucleotides not matched to a gene: 16. Germline assignment: CDR1 SGHTA and CDR2 FQGTGA. This CDR3 contains 17 residues. Original methodology: Nucleated cell number was recorded as an estimate derived from reference gene primer amplification. Produced via immunoSEQ multiplex PCR; TCRdb's table is partial and in-frame only. Clonal size and the V and J genes are those of that table, whereas D and trimming came from the DNA. The sample shows 120,000 to 150,000 clones, around 84% of them seen only once. The sequenced sample consisted of peripheral blood. V is TRBV7-3 and J is TRBJ2-1, with 9 bases lining up with TRBD1. The receptor was derived from a human donor with acute or convalescent COVID-19. The donor label of this sample is uncertain. For the CDR3, the DNA is TGTGCCAGCAGCCTAAACCCTCCCGGGACAGGGATGTATGAGCAGTTCTTC. Translating gives CASSLNPPGTGMYEQFF. Variable domain in full (rest from reference TRBV7-3 and TRBJ2-1): GAGVSQTPSNKVTEKGKYVELRCDPISGHTALYWYRQSLGQGPEFLIYFQGTGAADDSGLPNDRFFAVRPEGSVSTLKIQRTERGDSAVYLCASSLNPPGTGMYEQFFGPGTRLTVL.